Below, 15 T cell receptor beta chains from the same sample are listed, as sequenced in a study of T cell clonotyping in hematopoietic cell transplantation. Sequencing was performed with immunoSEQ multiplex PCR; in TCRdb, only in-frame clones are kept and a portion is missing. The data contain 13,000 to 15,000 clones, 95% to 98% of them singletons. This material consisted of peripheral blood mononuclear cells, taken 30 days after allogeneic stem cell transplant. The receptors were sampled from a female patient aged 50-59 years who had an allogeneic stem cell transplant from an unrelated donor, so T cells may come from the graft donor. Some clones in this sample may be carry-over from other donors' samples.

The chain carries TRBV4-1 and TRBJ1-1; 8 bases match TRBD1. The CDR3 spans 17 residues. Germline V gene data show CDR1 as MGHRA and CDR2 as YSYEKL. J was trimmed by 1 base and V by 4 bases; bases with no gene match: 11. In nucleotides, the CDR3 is TGCGCCAGCAGCCCCCGACAGAGACAGGGGTGGAACACTGAAGCTTTCTTT. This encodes CASSPRQRQGWNTEAFF.

The CDR3, as DNA: TGTGCCAGCAGTGACTCGGGCGGGGGCACAGATACGCAGTATTTT. This encodes CASSDSGGGTDTQYF. The V call is TRBV6-4, the J call TRBJ2-3; D might be TRBD2 (6 bases). The V end was cut by 0 bases, the J end by 1 base, with 8 bases between. From germline, CDR1 is MRHNA and CDR2 SNTAGT. The CDR3 consists of 15 residues.

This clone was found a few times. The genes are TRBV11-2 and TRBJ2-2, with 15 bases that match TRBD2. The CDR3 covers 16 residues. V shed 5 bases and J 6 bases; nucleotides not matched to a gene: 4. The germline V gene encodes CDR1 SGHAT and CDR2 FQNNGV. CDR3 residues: CASSPGLAGGAGELFF. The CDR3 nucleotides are TGTGCCAGCAGCCCCGGACTAGCGGGGGGGGCCGGGGAGCTGTTTTTT.

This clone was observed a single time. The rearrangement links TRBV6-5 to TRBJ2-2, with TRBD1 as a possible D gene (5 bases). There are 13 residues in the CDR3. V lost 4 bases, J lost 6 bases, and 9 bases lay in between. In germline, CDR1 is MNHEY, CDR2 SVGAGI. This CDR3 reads CASSSRVSGELFF. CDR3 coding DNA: TGTGCCAGCAGTTCCAGGGTATCCGGGGAGCTGTTTTTT.

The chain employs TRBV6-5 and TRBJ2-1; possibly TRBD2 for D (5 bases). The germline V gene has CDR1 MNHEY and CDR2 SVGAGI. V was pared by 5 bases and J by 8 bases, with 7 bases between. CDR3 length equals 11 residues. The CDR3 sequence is CASSGRDEQFF. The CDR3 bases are TGTGCCAGCAGTGGGCGGGATGAGCAGTTCTTC.

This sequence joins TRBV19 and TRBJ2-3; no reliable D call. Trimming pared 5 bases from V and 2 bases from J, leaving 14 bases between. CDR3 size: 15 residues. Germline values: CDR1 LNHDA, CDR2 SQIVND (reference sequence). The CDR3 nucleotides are TGTGCCAGTAGTCCCTCGGACCTACCCACAGATACGCAGTATTTT. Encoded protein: CASSPSDLPTDTQYF.

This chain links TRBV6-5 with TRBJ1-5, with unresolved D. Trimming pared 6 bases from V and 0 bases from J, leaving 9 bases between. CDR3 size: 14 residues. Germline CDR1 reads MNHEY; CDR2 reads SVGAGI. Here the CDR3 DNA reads TGTGCCAGCAGACGGACGGCTAGCAATCAGCCCCAGCATTTT. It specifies CASRRTASNQPQHF.

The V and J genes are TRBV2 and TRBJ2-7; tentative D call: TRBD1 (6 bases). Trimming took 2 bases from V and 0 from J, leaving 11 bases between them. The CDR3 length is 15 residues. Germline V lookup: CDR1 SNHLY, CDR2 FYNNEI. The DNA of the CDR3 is TGTGCCAGCAGTGAATCCAGGGGAATCTCCTACGAGCAGTACTTC. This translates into CASSESRGISYEQYF.

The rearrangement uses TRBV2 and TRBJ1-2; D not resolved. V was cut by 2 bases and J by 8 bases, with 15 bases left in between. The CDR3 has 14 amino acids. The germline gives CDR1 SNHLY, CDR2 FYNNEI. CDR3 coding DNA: TGTGCCAGCAGTGAAACTCCCGCCGGAGGGGGCTACACCTTC. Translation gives CASSETPAGGGYTF.

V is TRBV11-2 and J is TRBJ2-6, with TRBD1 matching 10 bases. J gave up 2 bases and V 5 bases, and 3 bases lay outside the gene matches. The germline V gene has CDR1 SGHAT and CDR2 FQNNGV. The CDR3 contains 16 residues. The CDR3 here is CASSIGTGAGANVLTF. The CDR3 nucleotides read TGTGCCAGCAGCATCGGGACAGGGGCTGGGGCCAACGTCCTGACTTTC. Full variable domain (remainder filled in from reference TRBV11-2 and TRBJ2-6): EAGVAQSPRYKIIEKRQSVAFWCNPISGHATLYWYQQILGQGPKLLIQFQNNGVVDDSQLPKDRFSAERLKGVDSTLKIQPAKLEDSAVYLCASSIGTGAGANVLTFGAGSRLTVL.

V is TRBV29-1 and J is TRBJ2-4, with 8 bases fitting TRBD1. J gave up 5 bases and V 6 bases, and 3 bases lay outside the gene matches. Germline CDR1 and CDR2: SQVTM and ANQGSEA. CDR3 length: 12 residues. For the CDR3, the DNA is TGCAGCGTGAGGGGACAGGAAAACATTCAGTACTTC. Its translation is CSVRGQENIQYF. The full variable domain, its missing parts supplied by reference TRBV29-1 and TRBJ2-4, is SAVISQKPSRDICQRGTSLTIQCQVDSQVTMMFWYRQQPGQSLTLIATANQGSEATYESGFVIDKFPISRPNLTFSTLTVSNMSPEDSSIYLCSVRGQENIQYFGAGTRLSVL.

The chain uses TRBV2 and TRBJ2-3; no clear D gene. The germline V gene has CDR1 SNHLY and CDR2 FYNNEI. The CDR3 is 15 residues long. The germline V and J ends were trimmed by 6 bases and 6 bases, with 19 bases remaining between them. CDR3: CASRIGLRMLDTQYF. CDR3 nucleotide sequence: TGTGCCAGCAGGATCGGCCTTCGGATGCTCGATACGCAGTATTTT.

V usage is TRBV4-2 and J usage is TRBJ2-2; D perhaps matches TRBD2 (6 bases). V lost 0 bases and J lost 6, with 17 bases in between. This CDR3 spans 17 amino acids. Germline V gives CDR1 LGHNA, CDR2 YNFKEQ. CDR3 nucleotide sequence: TGTGCCAGCAGCCAAGAGGTTTCGGGGGTTCGGGCCGGGGAGCTGTTTTTT. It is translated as CASSQEVSGVRAGELFF.

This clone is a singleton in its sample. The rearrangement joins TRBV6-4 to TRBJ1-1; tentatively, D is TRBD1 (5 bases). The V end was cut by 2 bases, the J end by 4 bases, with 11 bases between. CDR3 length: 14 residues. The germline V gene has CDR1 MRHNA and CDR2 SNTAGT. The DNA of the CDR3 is TGTGCCAGCAGTGACGGCAGGGAAGGCACTGAAGCTTTCTTT. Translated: CASSDGREGTEAFF.

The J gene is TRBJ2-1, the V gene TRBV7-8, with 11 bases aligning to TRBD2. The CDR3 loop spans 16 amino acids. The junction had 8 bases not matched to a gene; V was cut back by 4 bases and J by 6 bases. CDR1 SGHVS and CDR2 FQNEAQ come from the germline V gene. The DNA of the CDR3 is TGTGCCAGCAGCTCCGTACTAGCGGGGGCCTCCAATGAGCAGTTCTTC. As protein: CASSSVLAGASNEQFF.